This T cell receptor (beta chain) was recorded in a study of blood T cell repertoires in COVID-19. Looking at the study overall: Researchers got acute and convalescent COVID-19 samples from the United States, Italy and Spain. T cells, B-cell-depleted T cells, or PBMCs provided the cDNA or gDNA that served as material.

The CDR3 is 14 residues long. The germline CDR1 and CDR2 sequences are GTSNPN and SVGIG (reference sequence). V lost 5 bases and J 2 bases, leaving 10 bases between the germline ends. As handled by the study authors: The assay estimated nucleated cells by amplifying reference gene primers. The table came from immunoSEQ multiplex PCR; TCRdb's copy has only in-frame clones and leaves some out. That table supplies the V and J calls and clone size; D and trimming were determined from the DNA. The table includes more than 75,000 clones, under 85% detected once. V and J are TRBV30 and TRBJ2-6, with D tentatively TRBD1 (6 bases). The origin of this receptor is a human donor in a cohort sampled during active COVID-19. The material sequenced was peripheral blood. The CDR3 nucleotides read TGTGCCTGGGGAACAGGGACTGGGGCCAACGTCCTGACTTTC. Its translation is CAWGTGTGANVLTF.